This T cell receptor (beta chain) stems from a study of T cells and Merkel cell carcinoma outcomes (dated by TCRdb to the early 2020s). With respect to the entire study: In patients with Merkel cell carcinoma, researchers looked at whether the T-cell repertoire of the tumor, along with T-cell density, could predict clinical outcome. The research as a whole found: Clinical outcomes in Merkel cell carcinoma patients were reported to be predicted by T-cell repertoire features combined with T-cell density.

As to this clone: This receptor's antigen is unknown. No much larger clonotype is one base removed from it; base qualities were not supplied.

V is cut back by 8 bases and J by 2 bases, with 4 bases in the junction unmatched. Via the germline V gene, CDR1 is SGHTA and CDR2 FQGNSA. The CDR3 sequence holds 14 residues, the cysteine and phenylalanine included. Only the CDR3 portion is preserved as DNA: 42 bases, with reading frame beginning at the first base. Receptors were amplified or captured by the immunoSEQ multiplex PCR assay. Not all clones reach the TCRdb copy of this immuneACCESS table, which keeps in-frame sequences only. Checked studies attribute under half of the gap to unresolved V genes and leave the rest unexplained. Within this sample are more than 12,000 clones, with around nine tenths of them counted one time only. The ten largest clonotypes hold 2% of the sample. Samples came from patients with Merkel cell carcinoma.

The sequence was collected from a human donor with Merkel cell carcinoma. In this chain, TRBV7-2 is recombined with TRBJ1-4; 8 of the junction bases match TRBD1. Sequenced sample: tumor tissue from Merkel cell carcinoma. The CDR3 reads CASAWDRTNEKLFF. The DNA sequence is TGTGCCAGCGCGTGGGACAGGACTAATGAAAAACTGTTTTTT.